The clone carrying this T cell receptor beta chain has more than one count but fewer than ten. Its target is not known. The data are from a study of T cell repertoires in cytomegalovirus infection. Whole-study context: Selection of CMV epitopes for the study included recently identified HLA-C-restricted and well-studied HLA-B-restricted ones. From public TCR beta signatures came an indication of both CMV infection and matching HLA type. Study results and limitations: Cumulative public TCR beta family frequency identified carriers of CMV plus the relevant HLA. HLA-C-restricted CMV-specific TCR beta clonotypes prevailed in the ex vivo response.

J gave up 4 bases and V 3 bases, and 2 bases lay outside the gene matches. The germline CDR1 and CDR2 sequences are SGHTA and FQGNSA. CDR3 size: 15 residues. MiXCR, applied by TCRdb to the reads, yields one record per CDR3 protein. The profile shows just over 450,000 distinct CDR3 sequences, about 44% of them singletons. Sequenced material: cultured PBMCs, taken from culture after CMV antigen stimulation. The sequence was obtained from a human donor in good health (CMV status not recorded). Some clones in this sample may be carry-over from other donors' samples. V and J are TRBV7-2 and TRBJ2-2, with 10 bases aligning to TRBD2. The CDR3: CASSFVAGGTGELFF. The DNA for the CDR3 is TGTGCCAGCAGCTTCGTAGCGGGGGGCACCGGGGAGCTGTTTTTT.